This T cell receptor beta chain was retrieved from a study of T cells in Graves' hyperthyroidism and ophthalmopathy. This clonotype was observed many times. Its specificity is unknown. Study results and limitations: Most thyroid-expanded clonotypes above 0.001 were also found in blood.

TCR beta CDR3 regions were amplified from RNA transcripts. TCR CDR3 underwent first-round RT-PCR with the HTBI primer set. MiXCR, applied by TCRdb to the multiplex PCR reads, yields one record per CDR3 protein. The data hold some 700,000 distinct CDR3 sequences, with around a sixth observed a single time. The CDR3 is 15 amino acids. In germline, CDR1 is LGHDT, CDR2 YNNKEL (reference sequence). The V and J ends lost 3 bases and 5 bases, in that order; junction bases with no gene match: 9. The receptor was isolated from a man over 45 with Graves' hyperthyroidism. The chain has TRBV3-1 and TRBJ2-5, with 7 bases matching TRBD1. Material for sequencing was blood. CDR3 region: CASSHGQAQAETQYF. The CDR3 nucleotides read TGTGCCAGCAGCCACGGACAGGCACAGGCGGAGACCCAGTACTTC.